The sequence of this T cell receptor (beta chain) was determined in a study of identical twins (dated by TCRdb to the mid-2010s). Context from the whole study: TCR alpha and beta repertoires from monozygotic twins, unrelated adults of various ages and cord blood were deep-sequenced to test whether fetal clonotypes persist. To rule out contamination, replicate twin experiments were performed at different times with different library preparation protocols.

Findings and caveats that apply to the study as a whole: Compared with coincidental sharing between unrelated individuals, an excess of low generation-probability sequences was observed among out-of-frame TCR alpha sequences shared between twins. Excess twin sharing in beta out-of-frame sequences was weaker because fewer shared sequences lowered the signal-to-noise ratio. In monozygotic twins, recombination models systematically underestimated out-of-frame TCR alpha sharing, but the models matched the sharing seen between unrelated individuals. Because the same donors could not be followed over many years, the conclusions relied on cross-sectional statistical analysis. Zero-insertion analyses could be partly confounded by invariant T cells such as MAIT and iNKT, although diverse VJ usage argued against such confounding for most clonotypes. Abundant cord blood beta clonotypes carried fewer insertions; young adult naive repertoires showed a weaker similar trend, while memory repertoires showed none.

The method behind the library was 5' RACE. The run used an Illumina HiSeq 2000. Template switching introduced a universal primer binding site; the final cDNA contained a unique molecular identifier, enabling accurate counting of TCR cDNA molecules. Specific primers in the conserved constant-segment region were used to synthesize first-strand cDNA for TCR alpha and beta chains. Each cDNA library was double barcoded, with a SMART-Mk sample barcode plus Illumina barcodes, to control for contamination. TruSeq adapter sequences and Illumina sample barcodes were added in two successive PCR steps. TCR alpha and beta cDNA libraries were sequenced on the Illumina HiSeq platform with custom primers. Regarding the original processing steps: Raw reads were processed with MiGEC to extract unique molecular identifiers, and MiXCR was used to determine CDR3 positions. Recombination models were inferred per individual with the repgenHMM and IGoR tools using an EM algorithm. The tcR package in R was used for shared clonotype analysis, with sharing normalized by the product of cloneset sizes. To study raw recombination without the effects of thymic and clonal selection, out-of-frame nonproductive sequences were analyzed. TCRdb reprocessed the public reads (quality trimming at Q25 with fastp, clone calling with MiXCR) and kept in-frame beta chains. Each CDR3 protein gets just one entry, which takes the most common genes and DNA from the rows behind it. For this entry, the V and J calls and clone size follow TCRdb and not the study's own pipeline. The sample contains about 530,000 distinct CDR3 sequences, 13% to 15% of them found a single time. Of the sample, around 0.48% falls within the top ten clones.

The germline V gene encodes CDR1 WSHSY and CDR2 SAAADI. The germline ends are 11 bases apart after V is trimmed by 10 bases and J by 0 bases. The CDR3 measures 13 amino acids from cysteine to phenylalanine. Of all the DNA, just the CDR3 is kept, 39 bases in frame from base 1. All donors were healthy Caucasians. The twin cohort consisted of three pairs of female monozygotic twins, all aged roughly 18 to 30 years. Positive isolation kits from Invitrogen were used to isolate the CD4+ and CD8+ T cell populations. Worth noting for this clonotype: This receptor's antigen is unknown. No base-level quality is on record; no much larger clone is a single base apart.

The same sample was also used in a study of yellow fever vaccine responses in identical twins. As the second study states: According to the authors, in identical twins the way T cells responded to vaccination appeared partly convergent and partly personalized. In the study, vaccine-responding T cell clones were precisely tracked in identical twins.

The V gene is TRBV10-2 and the J gene is TRBJ2-3; a tentative D call is TRBD1 (6 bases match). The sample consisted of CD4+ T cells sorted from blood. The source is a young woman in good health. The bases read TGCGCCACCACAGGACAGAGCACAGATACGCAGTATTTT. Its protein is CATTGQSTDTQYF.